The 5 T cell receptor beta chains in this list originate from one sample, sequenced in a study of shared clonotypes between healthy human individuals. Measured with immunoSEQ multiplex PCR; TCRdb has only the in-frame clones, and not every one. The sample includes roughly 300,000 clones, around four fifths of them seen just once. The sequencing sample was made of memory CD4+ T cells sorted from blood. Subset denoted: CD45RA-negative fraction. All receptors derive from a man aged 30 to 45 in good health.

The chain employs TRBV29-1 and TRBJ1-2; no clear D gene. From germline, CDR1 is SQVTM and CDR2 ANQGSEA. This CDR3 has 13 residues. Trimming pared 4 bases from V and 1 base from J, leaving 10 bases between. CDR3 in amino acids: CSVGGPFNYGYTF. CDR3 bases: TGCAGCGTTGGAGGACCGTTTAACTATGGCTACACCTTC.

The chain's CDR3 is CASSLPREGATDTQYF. The CDR3 DNA sequence: TGTGCCAGCAGTTTGCCGCGGGAGGGTGCCACAGATACGCAGTATTTT. This sequence joins TRBV6-5 and TRBJ2-3, with 9 nucleotides matching TRBD2. CDR3 length equals 16 residues. Germline V gene data show CDR1 as MNHEY and CDR2 as SVGAGI. V dropped 4 bases and J dropped 2; count of bases not matched to a gene: 7.

The chain has TRBV21-1 and TRBJ2-2; the DNA was not compared with TRBD1, the D call given in the table. TRBV21-1 is listed as a pseudogene. This CDR3 contains 15 residues. The DNA for the CDR3 is TGTGCCAGCATTCGGACAGGAGGAAACACCGGGGAGCTGTTTTTT. It specifies CASIRTGGNTGELFF.

The chain has TRBV6-5 and TRBJ2-1; TRBD2 aligns across 13 bases. V was pared by 1 base and J by 8 bases, with 2 bases of the junction left unmatched. CDR3 size: 15 residues. From germline, CDR1 is MNHEY and CDR2 SVGAGI. The CDR3 region has the DNA TGTGCCAGCAGTTACTGGACTAGCGGGAGCGATGAGCAGTTCTTC. The encoded protein is CASSYWTSGSDEQFF.

The chain recombines TRBV28 with TRBJ2-7; a possible D gene is TRBD1 (6 bases). Per germline, CDR1 MDHEN and CDR2 SYDVKM. The CDR3 spans 15 residues. The V gene lost 5 bases and the J gene lost 2 bases, with 16 bases spanning the gap. In DNA form, the CDR3 reads TGTGCCAGCAGTCTTTGGGACATTAGGCCCTACGAGCAGTACTTC. It encodes CASSLWDIRPYEQYF.